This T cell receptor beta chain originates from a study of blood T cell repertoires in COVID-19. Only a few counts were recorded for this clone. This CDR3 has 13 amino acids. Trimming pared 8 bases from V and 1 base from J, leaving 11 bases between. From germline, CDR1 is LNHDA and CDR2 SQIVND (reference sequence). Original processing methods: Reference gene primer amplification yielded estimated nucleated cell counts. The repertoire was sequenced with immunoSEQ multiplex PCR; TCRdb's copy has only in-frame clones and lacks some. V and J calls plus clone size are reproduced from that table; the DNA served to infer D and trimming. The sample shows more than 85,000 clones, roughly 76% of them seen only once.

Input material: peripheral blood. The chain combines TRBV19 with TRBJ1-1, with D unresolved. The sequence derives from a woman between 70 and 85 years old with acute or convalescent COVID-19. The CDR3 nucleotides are TGTGCCAGTCGACGGGAGACGAACACTGAAGCTTTCTTT. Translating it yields CASRRETNTEAFF.